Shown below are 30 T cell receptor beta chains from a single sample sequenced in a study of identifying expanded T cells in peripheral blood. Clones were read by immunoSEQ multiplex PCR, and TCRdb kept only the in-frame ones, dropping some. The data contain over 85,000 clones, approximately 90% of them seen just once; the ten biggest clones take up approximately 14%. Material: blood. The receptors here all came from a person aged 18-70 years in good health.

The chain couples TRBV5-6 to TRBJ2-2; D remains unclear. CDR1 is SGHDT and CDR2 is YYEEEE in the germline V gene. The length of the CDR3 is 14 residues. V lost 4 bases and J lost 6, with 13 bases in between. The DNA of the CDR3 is TGTGCCAGCAGCACTACAGTATCCGCCGGGGAGCTGTTTTTT. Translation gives CASSTTVSAGELFF.

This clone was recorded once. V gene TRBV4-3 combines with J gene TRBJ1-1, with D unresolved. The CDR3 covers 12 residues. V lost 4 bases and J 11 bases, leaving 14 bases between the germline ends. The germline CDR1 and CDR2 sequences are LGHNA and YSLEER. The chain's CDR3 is CASSLIGEQAFF. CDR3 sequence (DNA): TGCGCCAGCAGCCTTATCGGCGAACAGGCTTTCTTT.

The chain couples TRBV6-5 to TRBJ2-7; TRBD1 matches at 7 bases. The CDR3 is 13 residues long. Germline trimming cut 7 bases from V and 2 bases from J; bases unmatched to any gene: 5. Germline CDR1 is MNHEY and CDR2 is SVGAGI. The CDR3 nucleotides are TGTGCCAGCACCAAAACAGGGGCCTACGAGCAGTACTTC. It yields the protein CASTKTGAYEQYF.

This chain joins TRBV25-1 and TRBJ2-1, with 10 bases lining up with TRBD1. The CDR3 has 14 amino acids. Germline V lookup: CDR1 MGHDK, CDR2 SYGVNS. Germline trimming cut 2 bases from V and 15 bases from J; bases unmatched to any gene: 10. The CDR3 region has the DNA TGTGCCAGCAGTGAACCGGGGACAGGGGTTTGTCTGTTCTTC. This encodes CASSEPGTGVCLFF.

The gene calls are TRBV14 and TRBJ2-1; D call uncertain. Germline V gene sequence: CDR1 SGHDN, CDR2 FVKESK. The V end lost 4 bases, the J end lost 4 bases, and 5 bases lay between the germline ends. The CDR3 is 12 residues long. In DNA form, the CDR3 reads TGTGCCAGCAGCCCAGAATACAATGAGCAGTTCTTC. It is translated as CASSPEYNEQFF.

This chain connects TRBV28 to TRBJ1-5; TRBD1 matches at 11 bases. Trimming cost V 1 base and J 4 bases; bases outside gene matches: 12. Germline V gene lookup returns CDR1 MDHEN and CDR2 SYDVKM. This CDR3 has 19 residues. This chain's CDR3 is CASSLYISRTGGVNQPQHF. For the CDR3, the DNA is TGTGCCAGCAGTTTATACATATCCAGGACAGGGGGCGTGAATCAGCCCCAGCATTTT.

The CDR3 reads CASSPPGVNSNQPQHF. The CDR3 bases are TGTGCCAGCTCACCACCAGGGGTCAATAGCAATCAGCCCCAGCATTTT. This chain links TRBV18 with TRBJ1-5; D might be TRBD1 (5 bases). Trimming took 0 bases from V and 0 from J, leaving 9 bases between them. The germline CDR1 and CDR2 sequences are KGHSH and LQKENI. The CDR3 spans 16 residues.

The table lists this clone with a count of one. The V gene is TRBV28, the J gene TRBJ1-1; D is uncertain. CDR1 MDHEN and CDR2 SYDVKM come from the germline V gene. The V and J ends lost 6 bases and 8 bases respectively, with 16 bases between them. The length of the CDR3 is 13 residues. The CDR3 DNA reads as TGTGCCAGCAGCCAGGCCCGGCAAGGGGAAGCTTTCTTT. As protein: CASSQARQGEAFF.

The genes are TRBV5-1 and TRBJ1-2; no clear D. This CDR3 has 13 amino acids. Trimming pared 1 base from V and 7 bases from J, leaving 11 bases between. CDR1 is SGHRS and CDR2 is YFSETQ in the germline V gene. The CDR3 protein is CASSLPGVSGYTF. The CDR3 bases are TGCGCCAGCAGCTTGCCGGGAGTTAGTGGCTACACCTTC. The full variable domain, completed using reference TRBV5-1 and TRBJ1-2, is KAGVTQTPRYLIKTRGQQVTLSCSPISGHRSVSWYQQTPGQGLQFLFEYFSETQRNKGNFPGRFSGRQFSNSRSEMNVSTLELGDSALYLCASSLPGVSGYTFGSGTRLTVV.

The CDR3 nucleotides read TGCGCCAGCAGCTCGACAGGATCTACAACTAATGAAAAACTGTTTTTT. It specifies CASSSTGSTTNEKLFF. The chain is built from TRBV5-1 and TRBJ1-4; D perhaps matches TRBD1 (6 bases). Germline CDR1 reads SGHRS; CDR2 reads YFSETQ. This CDR3 has 16 amino acids. Trimming cost V 3 bases and J 0 bases, with 12 bases left between them.

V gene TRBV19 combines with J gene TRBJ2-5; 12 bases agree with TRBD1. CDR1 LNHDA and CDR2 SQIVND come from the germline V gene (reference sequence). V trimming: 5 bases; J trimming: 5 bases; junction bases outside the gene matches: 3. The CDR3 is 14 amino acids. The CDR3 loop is CASSSGTGGETQYF. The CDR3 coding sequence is TGTGCCAGTAGTTCCGGGACAGGGGGCGAGACCCAGTACTTC.

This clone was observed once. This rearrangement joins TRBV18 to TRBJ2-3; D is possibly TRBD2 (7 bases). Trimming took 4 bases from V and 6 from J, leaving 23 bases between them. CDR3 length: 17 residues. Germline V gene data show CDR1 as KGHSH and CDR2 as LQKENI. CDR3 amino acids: CASSQNPRGNQGDTQYF. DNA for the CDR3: TGTGCCAGCTCACAGAATCCGCGGGGGAACCAGGGGGATACGCAGTATTTT.

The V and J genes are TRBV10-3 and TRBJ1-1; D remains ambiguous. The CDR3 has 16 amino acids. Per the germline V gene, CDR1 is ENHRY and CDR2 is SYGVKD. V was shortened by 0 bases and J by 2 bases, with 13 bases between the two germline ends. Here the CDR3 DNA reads TGTGCCATCAGTGAGTCGCACGGTACCACAAACACTGAAGCTTTCTTT. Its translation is CAISESHGTTNTEAFF.

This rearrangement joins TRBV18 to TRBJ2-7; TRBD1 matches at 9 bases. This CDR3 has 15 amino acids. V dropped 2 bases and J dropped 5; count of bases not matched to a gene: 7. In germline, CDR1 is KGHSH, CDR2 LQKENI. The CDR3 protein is CASSPVLGQGHEQYF. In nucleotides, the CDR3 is TGTGCCAGCTCACCAGTCCTGGGACAGGGCCACGAGCAGTACTTC.

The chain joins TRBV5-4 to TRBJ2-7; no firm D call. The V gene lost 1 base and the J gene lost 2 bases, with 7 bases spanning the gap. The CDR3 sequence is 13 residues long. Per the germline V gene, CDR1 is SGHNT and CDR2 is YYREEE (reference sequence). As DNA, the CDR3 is TGTGCCAGCAGCTTGTGGGGTCCCTACGAGCAGTACTTC. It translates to CASSLWGPYEQYF.

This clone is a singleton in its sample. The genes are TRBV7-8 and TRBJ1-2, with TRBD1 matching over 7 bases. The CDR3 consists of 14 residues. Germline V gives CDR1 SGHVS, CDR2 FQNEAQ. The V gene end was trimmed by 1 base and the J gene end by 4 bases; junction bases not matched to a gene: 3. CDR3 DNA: TGTGCCAGCAGCTTAGGGGACAGTCTCTATGGCTACACCTTC. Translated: CASSLGDSLYGYTF. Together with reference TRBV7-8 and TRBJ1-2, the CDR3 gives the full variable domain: GAGVSQSPRYKVAKRGQDVALRCDPISGHVSLFWYQQALGQGPEFLTYFQNEAQLDKSGLPSDRFFAERPEGSVSTLKIQRTQQEDSAVYLCASSLGDSLYGYTFGSGTRLTVV.

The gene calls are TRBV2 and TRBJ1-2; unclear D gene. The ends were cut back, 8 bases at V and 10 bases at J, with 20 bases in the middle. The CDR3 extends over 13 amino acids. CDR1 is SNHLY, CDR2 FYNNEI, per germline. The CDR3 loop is CASSISGKLDYTF. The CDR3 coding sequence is TGTGCCAGCTCTATTTCGGGGAAACTCGACTACACCTTC. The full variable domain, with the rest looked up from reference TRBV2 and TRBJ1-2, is EPEVTQTPSHQVTQMGQEVILRCVPISNHLYFYWYRQILGQKVEFLVSFYNNEISEKSEIFDDQFSVERPDGSNFTLKIRSTKLEDSAMYFCASSISGKLDYTFGSGTRLTVV.

The CDR3 protein is CASSLSPGREAAQYF. The CDR3 nucleotides read TGTGCCAGCAGCTTGTCGCCGGGCAGGGAAGCGGCCCAGTACTTC. V and J are TRBV7-3 and TRBJ2-5; either TRBD1 or TRBD2 may fit D (5 bases each). The germline V gene encodes CDR1 SGHTA and CDR2 FQGTGA. There are 15 residues in the CDR3. V was trimmed by 3 bases and J by 9 bases, leaving 20 bases between them.

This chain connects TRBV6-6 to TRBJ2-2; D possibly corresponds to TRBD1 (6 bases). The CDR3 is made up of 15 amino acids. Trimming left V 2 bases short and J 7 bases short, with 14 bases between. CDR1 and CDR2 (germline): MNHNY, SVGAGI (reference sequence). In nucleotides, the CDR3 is TGTGCCAGCAGTTACCGACAGGTTTTGGACGGGGAGCTGTTTTTT. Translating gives CASSYRQVLDGELFF.

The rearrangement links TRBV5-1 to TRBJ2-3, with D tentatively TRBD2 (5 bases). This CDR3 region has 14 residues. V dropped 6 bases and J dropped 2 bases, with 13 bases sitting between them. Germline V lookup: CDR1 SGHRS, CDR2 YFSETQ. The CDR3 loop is CASTIGSATDTQYF. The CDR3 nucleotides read TGCGCCAGCACGATAGGTAGCGCCACAGATACGCAGTATTTT.

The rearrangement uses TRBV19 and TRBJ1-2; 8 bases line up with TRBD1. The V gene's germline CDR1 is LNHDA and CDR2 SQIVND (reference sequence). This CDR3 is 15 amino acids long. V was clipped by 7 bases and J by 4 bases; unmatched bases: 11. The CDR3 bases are TGTGCCAGTACCGACCACAGGGGGGGCTTCTATGGCTACACCTTC. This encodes CASTDHRGGFYGYTF.

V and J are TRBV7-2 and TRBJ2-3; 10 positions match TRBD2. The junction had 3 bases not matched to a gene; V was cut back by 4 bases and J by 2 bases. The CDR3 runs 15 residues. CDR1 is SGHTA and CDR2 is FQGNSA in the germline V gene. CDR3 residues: CASSWTSGHTDTQYF. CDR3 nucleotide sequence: TGTGCCAGCAGCTGGACTAGCGGACACACAGATACGCAGTATTTT.

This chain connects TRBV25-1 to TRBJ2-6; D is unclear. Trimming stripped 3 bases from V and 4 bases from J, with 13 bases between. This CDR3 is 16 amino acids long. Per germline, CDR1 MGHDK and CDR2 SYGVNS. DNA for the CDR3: TGTGCCAGCAGTGACAGGTGGAGAAGAGGGGCCAACGTCCTGACTTTC. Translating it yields CASSDRWRRGANVLTF.

The CDR3 sequence is CASSQDPRTGRETQYF. As DNA, the CDR3 is TGTGCCAGCAGCCAAGATCCACGGACAGGGCGGGAGACCCAGTACTTC. The genes are TRBV4-2 and TRBJ2-5, with 8 bases aligning to TRBD1. Trimming took 0 bases from V and 5 from J; bases not matched to a gene: 8. CDR1 LGHNA and CDR2 YNFKEQ come from the germline V gene. CDR3 length: 16 residues.

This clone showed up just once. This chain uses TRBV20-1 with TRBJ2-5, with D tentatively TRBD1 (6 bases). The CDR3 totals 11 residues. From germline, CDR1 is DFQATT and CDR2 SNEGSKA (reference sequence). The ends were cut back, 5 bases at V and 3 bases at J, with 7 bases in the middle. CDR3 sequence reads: CSAHREETQYF. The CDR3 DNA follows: TGCAGTGCTCACAGGGAAGAGACCCAGTACTTC.

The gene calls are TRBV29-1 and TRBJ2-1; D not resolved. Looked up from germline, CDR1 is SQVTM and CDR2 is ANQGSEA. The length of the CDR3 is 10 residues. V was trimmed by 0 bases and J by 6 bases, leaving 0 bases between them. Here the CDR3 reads CSVEDNEQFF. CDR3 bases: TGCAGCGTTGAAGACAATGAGCAGTTCTTC.

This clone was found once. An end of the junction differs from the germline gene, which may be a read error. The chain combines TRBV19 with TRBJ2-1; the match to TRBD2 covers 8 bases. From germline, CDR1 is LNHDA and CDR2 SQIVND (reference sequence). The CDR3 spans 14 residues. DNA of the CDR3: TGTGCCAGTCGTATGGCGGGAGGATACAATGAGCAGTTCTTC. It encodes CASRMAGGYNEQFF.

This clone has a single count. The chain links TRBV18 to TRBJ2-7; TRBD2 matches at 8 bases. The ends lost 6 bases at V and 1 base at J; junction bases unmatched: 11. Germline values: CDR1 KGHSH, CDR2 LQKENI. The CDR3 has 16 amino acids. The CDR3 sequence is CASSLRGAELSYEQYF. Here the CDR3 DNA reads TGTGCCAGCTCGCTGCGGGGGGCAGAGCTTTCCTACGAGCAGTACTTC.

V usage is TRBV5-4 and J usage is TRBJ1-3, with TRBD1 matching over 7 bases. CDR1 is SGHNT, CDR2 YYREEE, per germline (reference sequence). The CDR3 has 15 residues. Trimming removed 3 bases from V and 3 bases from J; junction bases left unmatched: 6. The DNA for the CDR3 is TGTGCCAGCAGCTCTGGCAGGGGGGTTGGAAACACCATATATTTT. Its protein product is CASSSGRGVGNTIYF. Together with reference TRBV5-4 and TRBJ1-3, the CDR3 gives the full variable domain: ETGVTQSPTHLIKTRGQQVTLRCSSQSGHNTVSWYQQALGQGPQFIFQYYREEENGRGNFPPRFSGLQFPNYSSELNVNALELDDSALYLCASSSGRGVGNTIYFGEGSWLTVV.

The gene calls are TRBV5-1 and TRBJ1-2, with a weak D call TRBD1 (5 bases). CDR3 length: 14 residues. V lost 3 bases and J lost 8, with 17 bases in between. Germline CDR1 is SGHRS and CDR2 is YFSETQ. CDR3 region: CASSSGQDGAGYTF. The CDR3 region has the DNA TGCGCCAGCAGCTCTGGTCAGGACGGGGCGGGCTACACCTTC.